This entry describes one T cell receptor (beta chain). The antigen remains unidentified. Treatment here: roughly 11-day PBMC culture with coronavirus spike peptide pools or control peptides (ViraFEST assay). Trimming shortened V by 3 bases and J by 2 bases, and 10 bases separated the two germline ends. The CDR3 sequence is 15 residues long. Per germline, CDR1 SGHVS and CDR2 FQNEAQ. The source of the sample is a study of vaccination and CD4 T cells after COVID-19. Overall study: Overlapping spike peptides of SARS-CoV-2, HCoV-NL63, HCoV-OC43 and HCoV-229E stimulated the cells. Study results and caveats: SARS-CoV-2-reactive clonotype medians increased from about 20 to 38, not significantly.

Sequencing of the DNA from cultured CD4+ T cells was carried out with the Oncomine TCR Beta short-read assay. TCRdb independently ran MiXCR on the PCR reads; one entry per CDR3 protein. This sample has roughly 5,000 distinct CDR3 sequences, with approximately 30% found just once. The sequence was collected from a human donor who had recovered from COVID-19. The rearrangement joins TRBV7-8 to TRBJ2-2; perhaps TRBD1 as D (5 bases). What was sequenced was CD4+ T cells from blood, cultured in vitro. CDR3 nucleotides: TGTGCCAGCAGCTTCCGCAGGGCAAACACCGGGGAGCTGTTTTTT. This sequence encodes CASSFRRANTGELFF.